This T cell receptor beta chain was profiled in a study of PD-1 blockade in classical Hodgkin lymphoma. Broader study findings: Differences between repertoires have undefined causes, possibly disease activity or prior therapy.

The method was immunoSEQ multiplex PCR; TCRdb's version includes in-frame clones alone and lacks a portion of them. This table holds around 27,000 clones, roughly nine tenths found once. Trimming cost V 4 bases and J 0 bases, with 14 bases left between them. The CDR3 has 16 amino acids. Per germline, CDR1 SGHRS and CDR2 YFSETQ. Time point: newly diagnosed, previously untreated cHL patient sample. Newly diagnosed, untreated classical Hodgkin lymphoma PBMCs provided comparison. Comment on this clone: Its antigen is not identified.

The sequence was obtained from a human donor with classical Hodgkin lymphoma. This chain links TRBV5-1 with TRBJ2-1; D may be TRBD1 or TRBD2 (7 bases each). Specimen: peripheral blood mononuclear cells (PBMCs). This chain's CDR3 is CASSLGGGSSYNEQFF. CDR3 nucleotide sequence: TGCGCCAGCAGCCTAGGGGGCGGGAGCTCCTACAATGAGCAGTTCTTC.